The 15 T cell receptor beta chains below all came from one sample that was sequenced in a study of Ad26.COV2.S vaccination and SARS-CoV-2 variants. TCRdb's table, derived via immunoSEQ multiplex PCR, lists solely in-frame clones and lacks some. The sample shows around 270,000 clones, 87% of them seen only once. Stated treatment: about 20 received Ad26.COV2.S at low or high dose, single or two shots; about 5 received placebo; per-sample allocation not given. Material that was analyzed had been drawn on day 63 after the first vaccine or placebo injection. This material consisted of peripheral blood, taken in a trial of Ad26.COV2.S vaccine versus placebo. The receptors come from a person between 18 and 65 years old who received the Ad26.COV2.S COVID-19 vaccine or a placebo.

This chain links TRBV6-5 with TRBJ2-7; 7 bases line up with TRBD1. The V gene's germline CDR1 is MNHEY and CDR2 SVGAGI. The CDR3 has 14 residues. The V segment lost 5 bases and the J segment 3 bases; nucleotides outside the gene matches: 7. The CDR3 loop is CASSPTGWHYEQYF. CDR3 in DNA: TGTGCCAGCAGTCCGACAGGGTGGCACTACGAGCAGTACTTC.

Turning to this clone: Other DNA sequences of this sample code for an identical CDR3. V usage is TRBV5-1 and J usage is TRBJ1-3; D gene uncertain. From germline, CDR1 is SGHRS and CDR2 YFSETQ. The length of the CDR3 is 14 residues. Trimming shortened V by 4 bases and J by 1 base, and 9 bases separated the two germline ends. CDR3 region: CASSLDGSGNTIYF. The CDR3 DNA reads TGCGCCAGCAGCCTAGACGGATCTGGAAACACCATATATTTT.

The chain uses TRBV5-5 and TRBJ2-1, with 8 bases that match TRBD1. Germline V CDR1 and CDR2: SGHKS, YYEKEE (reference sequence). The CDR3 has 15 residues. The V segment lost 7 bases and the J segment 7 bases; nucleotides outside the gene matches: 13. CDR3: CASGRGQGRANEQFF. Written as DNA, the CDR3 is TGTGCCAGCGGGAGAGGACAGGGAAGGGCAAATGAGCAGTTCTTC.

The V gene is TRBV5-1, the J gene TRBJ2-3; a possible D gene is TRBD1 (5 bases). The V gene lost 0 bases and the J gene lost 4 bases, with 9 bases spanning the gap. From germline, CDR1 is SGHRS and CDR2 YFSETQ. The CDR3 runs 14 residues. DNA for the CDR3: TGCGCCAGCAGCTTGGCCCCAGGGTCAGATACGCAGTATTTT. Its protein is CASSLAPGSDTQYF.

The rearrangement uses TRBV6-6 and TRBJ1-1; 8 nucleotides line up with TRBD1. The CDR3 consists of 20 residues. Germline V CDR1 and CDR2: MNHNY, SVGAGI (reference sequence). V was clipped by 5 bases and J by 0 bases; unmatched bases: 20. This CDR3 reads CASSLIPRWTGWALNTEAFF. For the CDR3, the DNA is TGTGCCAGCAGTCTTATACCTAGATGGACAGGGTGGGCTTTGAACACTGAAGCTTTCTTT.

The V gene is TRBV5-4, the J gene TRBJ2-3; 8 bases agree with TRBD2. Losses at the gene ends were 3 bases for V and 0 bases for J; bases not matched to a gene: 3. This CDR3 spans 15 amino acids. Germline CDR1 SGHNT, CDR2 YYREEE (reference sequence). CDR3 amino acids: CASSSPSGSTDTQYF. CDR3 DNA sequence: TGTGCCAGCAGCTCCCCTAGCGGGAGCACAGATACGCAGTATTTT.

This clone was seen just once. The sample holds other DNA sequences that translate to the same CDR3. The gene calls are TRBV10-3 and TRBJ1-1, with 9 bases fitting TRBD1. The CDR3 spans 14 residues. V lost 9 bases and J lost 0; bases outside the gene matches: 5. CDR1 is ENHRY, CDR2 SYGVKD, per germline. For the CDR3, the DNA is TGTGCCATTAGCGGACAGGGGTTGAACACTGAAGCTTTCTTT. Its protein product is CAISGQGLNTEAFF.

The chain employs TRBV5-4 and TRBJ2-5, with 7 bases matching TRBD1. There are 14 residues in the CDR3. The V and J ends lost 4 bases and 5 bases, in that order; junction bases with no gene match: 8. The germline V gene encodes CDR1 SGHNT and CDR2 YYREEE (reference sequence). For the CDR3, the DNA is TGTGCCAGCAGCCCCCAGACAGGGAAGGAGACCCAGTACTTC. Encoded protein: CASSPQTGKETQYF.

This CDR3 reads CASSLLAYEQYF. The CDR3 DNA is TGTGCCAGCAGCCTCCTAGCGTACGAGCAGTACTTC. The rearrangement links TRBV3-1 (or the pseudogene TRBV3-2) to TRBJ2-7; possibly TRBD2 for D (6 bases). V was shortened by 4 bases and J by 4 bases, with 8 bases between the two germline ends. The CDR3 runs to 12 residues. Germline CDR1 LGHDT, CDR2 YNNKEL (reference sequence).

J is TRBJ1-2 and V is TRBV19, with D tentatively TRBD1 (5 bases). Germline-derived CDR1 and CDR2 are LNHDA and SQIVND (reference sequence). V shed 5 bases and J shed 7 bases, with 23 bases lying between them. This CDR3 is built from 16 residues. The CDR3 loop reads CASSLRWDTGRGGYTF. The CDR3 DNA reads as TGTGCCAGTAGTCTCCGGTGGGATACCGGGAGGGGTGGCTACACCTTC.

This chain joins TRBV6-6 and TRBJ1-1; TRBD1 matches 8 bases. CDR3 length: 12 residues. Trimming cost V 7 bases and J 8 bases; bases outside gene matches: 6. Germline CDR1 and CDR2: MNHNY and SVGAGI (reference sequence). The CDR3, as DNA: TGTGCCAGCAACCCCGGGACAGGAGAAGCTTTCTTT. Residues: CASNPGTGEAFF.

The chain joins TRBV27 to TRBJ1-1; TRBD1 might be the D (6 bases). This CDR3 comprises 17 residues. Trimming stripped 6 bases from V and 0 bases from J, with 20 bases between. Looked up from germline, CDR1 is MNHEY and CDR2 is SMNVEV (reference sequence). The CDR3 sequence is CASRNVGQSLMNTEAFF. The CDR3 DNA follows: TGTGCCAGCAGGAATGTAGGACAGTCTCTTATGAACACTGAAGCTTTCTTT.

This clone was detected once. The J gene is TRBJ2-4, the V gene TRBV19; no definite D call. Per the germline V gene, CDR1 is LNHDA and CDR2 is SQIVND (reference sequence). The CDR3 has 15 residues. V lost 4 bases to trimming and J lost 0 bases, with 10 bases between them. CDR3 in DNA: TGTGCCAGTAGTACCGGGTTACTAGCCAAAAACATTCAGTACTTC. It encodes CASSTGLLAKNIQYF.

The chain uses TRBV7-9 and TRBJ2-5; 8 bases map to TRBD2. Germline V lookup: CDR1 SEHNR, CDR2 FQNEAQ (reference sequence). V gave up 5 bases and J gave up 2 bases; unmatched junction bases: 7. CDR3 length: 15 amino acids. CDR3 amino acids: CASSTGTRLQETQYF. As DNA, the CDR3 is TGTGCCAGCAGCACCGGGACTAGATTACAAGAGACCCAGTACTTC.

The V call is TRBV4-3, the J call TRBJ2-5, with TRBD2 identical over 10 bases. The CDR3 has 17 amino acids. The V gene's germline CDR1 is LGHNA and CDR2 YSLEER. The V and J ends lost 0 bases and 4 bases, in that order; junction bases with no gene match: 8. CDR3 protein: CASSQEDWASGGETQYF. CDR3 nucleotides: TGCGCCAGCAGCCAAGAAGATTGGGCTAGCGGGGGAGAGACCCAGTACTTC.